The clone carrying this T cell receptor beta chain was recorded a few times. Its antigen is not known. This entry is derived from a study of T-cell memory formation after mild COVID-19. Overall study results and limits: Confirmation of SARS-CoV-2 specificity was lacking for second-wave clones peaking day 37. The main location of contracting CD4+ clones was CM and EM, and that of contracting CD8+ clones was EMRA.

The CDR3 loop spans 14 amino acids. The V end lost 1 base, the J end lost 5 bases, and 9 bases lay between the germline ends. Germline values: CDR1 LGHNA, CDR2 YSLEER. TCRdb analysed the 5' RACE reads with MiXCR anew, one entry per CDR3 protein. This table has about 320,000 distinct CDR3 sequences, approximately 15% appearing once. This TCR derives from a man between 18 and 35 years old who had mild COVID-19 (a few samples of this study predate the infection). Cell type and time point are not known. The rearrangement uses TRBV4-3 and TRBJ1-3, with no clear D. Input material: PBMCs or a T cell subset sorted from them (not recorded which). CDR3 nucleotide sequence: TGCGCCAGCAGCCAAGTCGGGATCAGAAACACCATATATTTT. It encodes CASSQVGIRNTIYF.